This section outlines one T cell receptor (beta chain) sequence together with its context. The antigen is not known. This table comes from immunoSEQ multiplex PCR, and its TCRdb copy is limited to in-frame clones, with some not included. The table lists around 100,000 clones, approximately 90% of them singletons, with about a sixth in the top ten. These data are taken from a study of T cell responses to AZD1222 COVID-19 vaccine. Findings of the study overall: It should be noted that donors were predominantly white British and more often female, and clonal diversity was possibly underestimated.

The clonotype was recovered from an adult in good health. The input for sequencing was peripheral blood, taken on day 0 of AZD1222 vaccination.

The CDR3 reads CASSLAAGQTNYGYTF. For the CDR3, the DNA is TGTGCCAGCAGCTTAGCCGCAGGACAGACCAACTATGGCTACACCTTC. The rearrangement joins TRBV7-6 to TRBJ1-2, with TRBD1 as a possible D gene (6 bases). V lost 0 bases, J lost 2 bases, and 13 bases lay in between. The CDR3 runs to 16 residues. Germline V gene data show CDR1 as SGHVS and CDR2 as FNYEAQ.